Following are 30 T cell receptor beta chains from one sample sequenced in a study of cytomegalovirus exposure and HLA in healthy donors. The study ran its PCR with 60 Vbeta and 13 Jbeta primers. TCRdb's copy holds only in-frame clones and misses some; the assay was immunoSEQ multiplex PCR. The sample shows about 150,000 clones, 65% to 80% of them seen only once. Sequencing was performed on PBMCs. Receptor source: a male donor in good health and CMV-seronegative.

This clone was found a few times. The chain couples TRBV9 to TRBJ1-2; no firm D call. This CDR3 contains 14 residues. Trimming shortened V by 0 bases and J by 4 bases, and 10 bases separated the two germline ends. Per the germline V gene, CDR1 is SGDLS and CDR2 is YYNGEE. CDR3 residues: CASSVVSGSYGYTF. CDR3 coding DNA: TGTGCCAGCAGCGTAGTCAGCGGCTCCTATGGCTACACCTTC.

The CDR3 DNA follows: TGTGCCAGCAGCGTAGCGGTGGACACTGAAGCTTTCTTT. Encoded protein: CASSVAVDTEAFF. The chain joins TRBV9 to TRBJ1-1; D remains ambiguous. Germline V gene sequence: CDR1 SGDLS, CDR2 YYNGEE. The CDR3 loop spans 13 amino acids. V was pared by 0 bases and J by 3 bases, with 6 bases between.

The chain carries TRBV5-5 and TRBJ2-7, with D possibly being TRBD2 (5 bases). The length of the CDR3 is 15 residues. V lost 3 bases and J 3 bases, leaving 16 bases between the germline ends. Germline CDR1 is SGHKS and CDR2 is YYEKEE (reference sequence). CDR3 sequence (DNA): TGTGCCAGCAGCTCCCAAGCGGAAACCGTCTACGAGCAGTACTTC. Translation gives CASSSQAETVYEQYF.

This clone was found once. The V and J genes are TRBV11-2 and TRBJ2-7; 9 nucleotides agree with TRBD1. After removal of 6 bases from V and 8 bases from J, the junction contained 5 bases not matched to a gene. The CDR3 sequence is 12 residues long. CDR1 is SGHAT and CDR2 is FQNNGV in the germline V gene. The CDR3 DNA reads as TGTGCCAGCAGTGCCGGGACAGGGAAGCAGTACTTC. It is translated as CASSAGTGKQYF.

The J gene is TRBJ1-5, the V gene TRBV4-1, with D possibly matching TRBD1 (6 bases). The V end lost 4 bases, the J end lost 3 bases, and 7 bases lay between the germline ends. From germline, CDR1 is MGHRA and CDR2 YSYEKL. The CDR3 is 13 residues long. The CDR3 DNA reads TGCGCCAGCAGCCTGGGACACAATCAGCCCCAGCATTTT. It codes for CASSLGHNQPQHF.

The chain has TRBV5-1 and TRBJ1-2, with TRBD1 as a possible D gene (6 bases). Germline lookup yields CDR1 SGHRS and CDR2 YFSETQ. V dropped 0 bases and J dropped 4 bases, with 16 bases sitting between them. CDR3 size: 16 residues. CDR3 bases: TGCGCCAGCAGCTTGGATACAGGGATCCCGGGCTATGGCTACACCTTC. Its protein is CASSLDTGIPGYGYTF.

Here the CDR3 DNA reads TGTGCCAGCAGCCCGCAGGGGTGGGCAGATGGCTACACCTTC. Protein product: CASSPQGWADGYTF. The chain joins TRBV9 to TRBJ1-2, with TRBD1 as a possible D gene (6 bases). Germline V lookup: CDR1 SGDLS, CDR2 YYNGEE. The CDR3 consists of 14 residues. V shed 4 bases and J shed 6 bases, with 16 bases lying between them. Complete variable domain (other parts from reference TRBV9 and TRBJ1-2): DSGVTQTPKHLITATGQRVTLRCSPRSGDLSVYWYQQSLDQGLQFLIQYYNGEERAKGNILERFSAQQFPDLHSELNLSSLELGDSALYFCASSPQGWADGYTFGSGTRLTVV.

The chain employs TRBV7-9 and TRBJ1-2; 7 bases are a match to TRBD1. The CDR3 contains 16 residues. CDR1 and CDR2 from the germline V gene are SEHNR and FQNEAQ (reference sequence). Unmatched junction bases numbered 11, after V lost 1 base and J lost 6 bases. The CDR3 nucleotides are TGTGCCAGCAGCTTAGAAGCGCTTACAGGGGTCCATGGCTACACCTTC. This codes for CASSLEALTGVHGYTF.

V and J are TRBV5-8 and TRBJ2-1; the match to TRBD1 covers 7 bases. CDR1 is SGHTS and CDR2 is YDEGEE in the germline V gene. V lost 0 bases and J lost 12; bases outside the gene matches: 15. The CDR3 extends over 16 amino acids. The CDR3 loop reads CASSLAGTARSSGQFF. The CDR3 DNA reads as TGTGCCAGCAGCTTGGCCGGGACAGCTAGGTCTAGTGGGCAGTTCTTC.

CDR3 DNA sequence: TGCGCCAGCAGCCAAGTCGCAAGGGACAGTCTCGCTGGCTACACCTTC. It codes for CASSQVARDSLAGYTF. The V and J genes are TRBV4-1 and TRBJ1-2, with 7 bases matching TRBD1. J was trimmed by 7 bases and V by 1 base; bases with no gene match: 12. This CDR3 is 16 amino acids long. Germline loops: CDR1 MGHRA, CDR2 YSYEKL.

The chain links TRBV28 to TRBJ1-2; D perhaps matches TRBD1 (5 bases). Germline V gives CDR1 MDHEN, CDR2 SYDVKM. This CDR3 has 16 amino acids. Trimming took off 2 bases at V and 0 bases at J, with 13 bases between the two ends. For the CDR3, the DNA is TGTGCCAGCAGTTTAGACAGTTTCTCCCCTAACTATGGCTACACCTTC. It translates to CASSLDSFSPNYGYTF.

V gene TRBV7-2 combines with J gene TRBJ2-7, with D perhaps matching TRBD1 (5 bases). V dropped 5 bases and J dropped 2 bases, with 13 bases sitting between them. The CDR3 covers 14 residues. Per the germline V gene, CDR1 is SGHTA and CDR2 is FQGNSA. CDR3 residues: CASSRTWNPYEQYF. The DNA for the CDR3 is TGTGCCAGCAGCCGGACATGGAACCCCTACGAGCAGTACTTC.

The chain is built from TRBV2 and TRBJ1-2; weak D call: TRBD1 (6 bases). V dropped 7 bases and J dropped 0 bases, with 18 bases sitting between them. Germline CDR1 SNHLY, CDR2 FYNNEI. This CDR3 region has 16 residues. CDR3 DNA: TGTGCCAGCACCCAGGGGCCGTCTTCCGCTAACTATGGCTACACCTTC. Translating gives CASTQGPSSANYGYTF.

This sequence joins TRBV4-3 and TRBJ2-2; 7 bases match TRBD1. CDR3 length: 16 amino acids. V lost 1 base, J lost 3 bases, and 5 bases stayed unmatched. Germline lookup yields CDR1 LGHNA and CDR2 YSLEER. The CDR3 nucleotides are TGCGCCAGCAGCCAAGTCCCCGGGACAGACACCGGGGAGCTGTTTTTT. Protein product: CASSQVPGTDTGELFF.

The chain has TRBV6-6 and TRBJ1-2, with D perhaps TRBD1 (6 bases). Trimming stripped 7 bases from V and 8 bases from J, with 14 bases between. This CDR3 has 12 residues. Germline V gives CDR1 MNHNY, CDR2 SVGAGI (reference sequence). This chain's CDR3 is CASKGGAVGYTF. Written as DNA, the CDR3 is TGTGCCAGCAAGGGGGGGGCAGTAGGCTACACCTTC.

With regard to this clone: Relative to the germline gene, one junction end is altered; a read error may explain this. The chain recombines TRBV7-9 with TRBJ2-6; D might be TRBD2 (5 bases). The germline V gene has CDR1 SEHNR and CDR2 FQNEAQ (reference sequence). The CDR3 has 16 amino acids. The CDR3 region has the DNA TGTGCCAGCAGCGCCGCCAGAGGGTTGAAGGCCAACGGCCTGACTTTC. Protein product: CASSAARGLKANGLTF.

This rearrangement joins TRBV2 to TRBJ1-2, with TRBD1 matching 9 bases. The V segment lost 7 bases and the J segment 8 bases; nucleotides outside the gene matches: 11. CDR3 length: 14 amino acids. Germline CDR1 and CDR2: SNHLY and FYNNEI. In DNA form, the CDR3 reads TGTGCCAGCATTATACAGGGGGCGCGTCAAGGCTACACCTTC. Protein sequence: CASIIQGARQGYTF.

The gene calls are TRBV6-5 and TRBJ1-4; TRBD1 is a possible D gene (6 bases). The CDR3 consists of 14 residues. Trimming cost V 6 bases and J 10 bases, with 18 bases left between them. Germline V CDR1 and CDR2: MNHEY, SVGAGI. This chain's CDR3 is CASSAWTDQAKLFF. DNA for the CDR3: TGTGCCAGCAGCGCTTGGACAGACCAGGCAAAACTGTTTTTT.

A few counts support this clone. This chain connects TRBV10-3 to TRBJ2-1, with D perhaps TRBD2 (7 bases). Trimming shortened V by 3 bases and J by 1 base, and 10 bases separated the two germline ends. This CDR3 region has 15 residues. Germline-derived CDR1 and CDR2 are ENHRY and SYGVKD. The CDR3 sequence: CAISEGGGSYNEQFF. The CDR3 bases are TGTGCCATCAGTGAAGGGGGAGGGTCCTACAATGAGCAGTTCTTC.

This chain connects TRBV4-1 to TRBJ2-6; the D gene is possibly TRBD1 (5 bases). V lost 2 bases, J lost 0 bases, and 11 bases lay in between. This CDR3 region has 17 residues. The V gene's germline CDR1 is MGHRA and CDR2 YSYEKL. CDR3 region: CASSQNPTDSGANVLTF. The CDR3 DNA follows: TGCGCCAGCAGCCAAAACCCGACAGACTCTGGGGCCAACGTCCTGACTTTC.

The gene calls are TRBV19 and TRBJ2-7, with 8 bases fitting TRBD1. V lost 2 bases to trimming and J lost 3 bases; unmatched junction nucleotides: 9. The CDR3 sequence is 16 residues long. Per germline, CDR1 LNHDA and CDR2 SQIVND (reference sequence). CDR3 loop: CASSIQGAPYYYEQYF. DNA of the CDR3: TGTGCCAGTAGTATACAGGGGGCACCCTACTACTACGAGCAGTACTTC.

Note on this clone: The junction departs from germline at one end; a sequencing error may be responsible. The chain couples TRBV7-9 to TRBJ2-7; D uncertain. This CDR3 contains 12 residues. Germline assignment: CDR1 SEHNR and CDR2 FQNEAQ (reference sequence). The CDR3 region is CSSSLSQYEQYF. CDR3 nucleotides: TGTTCCAGCAGCTTGTCCCAATACGAGCAGTACTTC.

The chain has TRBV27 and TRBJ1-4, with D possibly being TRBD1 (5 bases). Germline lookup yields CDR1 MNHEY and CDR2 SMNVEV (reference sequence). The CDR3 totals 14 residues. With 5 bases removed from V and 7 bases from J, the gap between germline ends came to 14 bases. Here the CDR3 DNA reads TGTGCCAGCAGTCCCCTGGGGCAGGGTGAAAAACTGTTTTTT. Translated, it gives CASSPLGQGEKLFF. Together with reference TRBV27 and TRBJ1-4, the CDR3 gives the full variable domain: EAQVTQNPRYLITVTGKKLTVTCSQNMNHEYMSWYRQDPGLGLRQIYYSMNVEVTDKGDVPEGYKVSRKEKRNFPLILESPSPNQTSLYFCASSPLGQGEKLFFGSGTQLSVL.

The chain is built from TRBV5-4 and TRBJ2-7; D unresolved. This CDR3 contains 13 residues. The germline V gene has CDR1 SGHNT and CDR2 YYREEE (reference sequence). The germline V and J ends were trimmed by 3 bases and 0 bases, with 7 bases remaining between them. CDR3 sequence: CASSSQNSYEQYF. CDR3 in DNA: TGTGCCAGCAGCTCTCAGAACTCCTACGAGCAGTACTTC. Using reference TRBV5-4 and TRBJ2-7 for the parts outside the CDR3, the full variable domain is ETGVTQSPTHLIKTRGQQVTLRCSSQSGHNTVSWYQQALGQGPQFIFQYYREEENGRGNFPPRFSGLQFPNYSSELNVNALELDDSALYLCASSSQNSYEQYFGPGTRLTVT.

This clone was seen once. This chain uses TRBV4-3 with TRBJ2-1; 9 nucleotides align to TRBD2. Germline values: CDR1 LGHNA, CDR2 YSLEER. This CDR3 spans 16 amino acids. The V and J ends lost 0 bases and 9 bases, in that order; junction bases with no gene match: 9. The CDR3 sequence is CASSQEGAGGPGEQFF. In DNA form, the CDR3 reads TGCGCCAGCAGCCAAGAGGGCGCGGGAGGGCCGGGTGAGCAGTTCTTC.

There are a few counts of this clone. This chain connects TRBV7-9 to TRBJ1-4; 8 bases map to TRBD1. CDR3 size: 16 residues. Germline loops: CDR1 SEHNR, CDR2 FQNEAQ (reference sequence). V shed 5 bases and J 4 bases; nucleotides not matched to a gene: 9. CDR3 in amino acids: CASSHPDREVNEKLFF. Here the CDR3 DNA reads TGTGCCAGCAGCCACCCGGACAGGGAGGTTAATGAAAAACTGTTTTTT. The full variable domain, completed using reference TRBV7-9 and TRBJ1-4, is DTGVSQNPRHKITKRGQNVTFRCDPISEHNRLYWYRQTLGQGPEFLTYFQNEAQLEKSRLLSDRFSAERPKGSFSTLEIQRTEQGDSAMYLCASSHPDREVNEKLFFGSGTQLSVL.

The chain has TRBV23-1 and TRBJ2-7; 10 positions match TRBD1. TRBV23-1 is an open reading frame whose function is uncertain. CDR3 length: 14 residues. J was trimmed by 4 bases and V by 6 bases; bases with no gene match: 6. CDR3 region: CASRPGTGVYEQYF. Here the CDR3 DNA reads TGCGCCAGCAGACCCGGGACAGGGGTGTACGAGCAGTACTTC.

CDR3 coding DNA: TGTGCCAGCAGTTTTCAGGACAGAGTCTATGGCTACACCTTC. Amino acid sequence: CASSFQDRVYGYTF. The genes are TRBV28 and TRBJ1-2; D perhaps matches TRBD1 (6 bases). This CDR3 has 14 amino acids. With 3 bases removed from V and 4 bases from J, the gap between germline ends came to 12 bases. Germline V gene sequence: CDR1 MDHEN, CDR2 SYDVKM.

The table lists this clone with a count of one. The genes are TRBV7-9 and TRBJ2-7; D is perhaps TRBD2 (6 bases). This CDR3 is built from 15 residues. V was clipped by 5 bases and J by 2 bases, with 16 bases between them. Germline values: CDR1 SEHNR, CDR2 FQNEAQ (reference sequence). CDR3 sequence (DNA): TGTGCCAGCAGCCCCCTGCGGGACTCCACCTACGAGCAGTACTTC. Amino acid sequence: CASSPLRDSTYEQYF. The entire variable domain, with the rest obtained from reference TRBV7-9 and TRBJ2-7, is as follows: DTGVSQNPRHKITKRGQNVTFRCDPISEHNRLYWYRQTLGQGPEFLTYFQNEAQLEKSRLLSDRFSAERPKGSFSTLEIQRTEQGDSAMYLCASSPLRDSTYEQYFGPGTRLTVT.

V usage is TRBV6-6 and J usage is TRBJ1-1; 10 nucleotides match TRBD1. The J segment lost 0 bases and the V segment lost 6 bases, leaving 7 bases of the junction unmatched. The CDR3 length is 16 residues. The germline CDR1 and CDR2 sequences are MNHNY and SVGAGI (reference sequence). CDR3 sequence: CASRRDRGRLNTEAFF. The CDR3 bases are TGTGCCAGCAGACGAGACAGGGGGCGGTTGAACACTGAAGCTTTCTTT.